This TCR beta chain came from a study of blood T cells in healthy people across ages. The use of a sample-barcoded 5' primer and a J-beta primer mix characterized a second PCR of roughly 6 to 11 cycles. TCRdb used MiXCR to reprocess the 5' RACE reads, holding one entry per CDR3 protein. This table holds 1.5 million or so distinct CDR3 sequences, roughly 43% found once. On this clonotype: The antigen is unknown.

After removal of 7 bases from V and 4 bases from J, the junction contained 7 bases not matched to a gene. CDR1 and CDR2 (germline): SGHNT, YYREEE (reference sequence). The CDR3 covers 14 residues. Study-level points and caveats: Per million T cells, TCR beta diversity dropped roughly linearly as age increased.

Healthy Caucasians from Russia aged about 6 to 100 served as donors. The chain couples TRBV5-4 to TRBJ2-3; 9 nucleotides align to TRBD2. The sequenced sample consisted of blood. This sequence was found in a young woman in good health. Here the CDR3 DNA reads TGTGCCAGCTCTAGCGGGAACCTACCAGATACGCAGTATTTT. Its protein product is CASSSGNLPDTQYF.